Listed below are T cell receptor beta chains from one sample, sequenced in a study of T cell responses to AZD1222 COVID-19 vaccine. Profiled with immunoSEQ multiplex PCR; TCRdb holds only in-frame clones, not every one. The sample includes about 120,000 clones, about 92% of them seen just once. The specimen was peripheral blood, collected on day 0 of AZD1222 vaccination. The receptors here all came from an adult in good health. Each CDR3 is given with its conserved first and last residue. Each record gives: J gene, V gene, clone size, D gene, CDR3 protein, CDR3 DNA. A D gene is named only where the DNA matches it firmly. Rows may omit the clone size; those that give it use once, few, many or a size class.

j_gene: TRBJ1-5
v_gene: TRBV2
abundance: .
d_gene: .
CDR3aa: CASKAGEGNQPQHF
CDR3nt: TGTGCCAGCAAGGCAGGGGAAGGCAATCAGCCCCAGCATTTT

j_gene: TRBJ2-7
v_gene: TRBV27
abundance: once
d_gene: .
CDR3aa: CASSLSQASYEQYF
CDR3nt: TGTGCCAGCAGTTTATCCCAGGCTTCCTACGAGCAGTACTTC

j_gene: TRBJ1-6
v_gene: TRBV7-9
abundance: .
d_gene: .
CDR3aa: CASSLEGPLHF
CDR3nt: TGTGCCAGCAGCTTGGAGGGACCCCTCCACTTT

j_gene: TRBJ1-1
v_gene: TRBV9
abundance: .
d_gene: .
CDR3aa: CASSGGLNTEAFF
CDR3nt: TGTGCCAGCAGCGGTGGCTTGAACACTGAAGCTTTCTTT

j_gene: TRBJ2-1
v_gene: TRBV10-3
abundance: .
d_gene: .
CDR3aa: CAISESTGRAREQFF
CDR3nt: TGTGCCATCAGTGAGTCGACGGGACGGGCCAGAGAGCAGTTCTTC

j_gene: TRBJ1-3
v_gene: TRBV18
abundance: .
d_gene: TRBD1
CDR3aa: CASSSSRAGGHGNTIYF
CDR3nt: TGTGCCAGCTCATCTTCCCGGGCAGGGGGCCATGGAAACACCATATATTTT

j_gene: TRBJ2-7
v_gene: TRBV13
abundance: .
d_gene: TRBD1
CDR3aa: CASSLFGGQGVYEQYF
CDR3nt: TGTGCCAGCAGCTTATTTGGGGGACAGGGTGTCTACGAGCAGTACTTC

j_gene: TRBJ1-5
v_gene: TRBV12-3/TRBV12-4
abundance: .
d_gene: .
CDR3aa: CASSLNGVQPQHF
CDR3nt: TGTGCCAGCAGTTTAAATGGGGTCCAGCCCCAGCATTTT

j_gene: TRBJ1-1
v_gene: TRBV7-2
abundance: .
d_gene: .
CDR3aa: CASSFRRATEAFF
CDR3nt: TGTGCCAGCAGCTTCCGCCGGGCAACTGAAGCTTTCTTT

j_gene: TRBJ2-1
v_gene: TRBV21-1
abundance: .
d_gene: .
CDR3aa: CASSNSEQFF
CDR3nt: TGTGCCAGCAGCAATTCTGAGCAGTTCTTC

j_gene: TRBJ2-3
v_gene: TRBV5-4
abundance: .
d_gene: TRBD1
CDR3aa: CASNRQGSSTDTQYF
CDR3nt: TGTGCCAGCAACAGACAGGGGTCTAGCACAGATACGCAGTATTTT

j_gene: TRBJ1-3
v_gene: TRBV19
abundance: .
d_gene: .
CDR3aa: CASSPYTTAGNTIYF
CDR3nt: TGTGCCAGTTCCCCCTATACGACAGCTGGAAACACCATATATTTT

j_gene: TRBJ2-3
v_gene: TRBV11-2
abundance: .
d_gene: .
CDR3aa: CASGSPYPTDTQYF
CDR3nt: TGTGCCAGCGGAAGTCCTTACCCCACAGATACGCAGTATTTT

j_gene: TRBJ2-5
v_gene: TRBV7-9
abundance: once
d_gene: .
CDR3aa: CASSLKVGVETQYF
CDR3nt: TGTGCCAGCAGCTTAAAGGTGGGAGTAGAGACCCAGTACTTC

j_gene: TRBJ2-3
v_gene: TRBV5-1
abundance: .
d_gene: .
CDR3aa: CASSFADYVADTQYF
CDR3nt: TGCGCCAGCAGCTTCGCCGACTATGTGGCAGATACGCAGTATTTT

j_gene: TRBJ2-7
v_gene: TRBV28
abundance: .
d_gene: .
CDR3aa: CASSYLWDSGRGVQYF
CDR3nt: TGTGCCAGCAGTTACCTCTGGGACAGTGGGAGGGGGGTGCAGTACTTC

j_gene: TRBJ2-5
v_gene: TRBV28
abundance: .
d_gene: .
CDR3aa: CASSLDSQETQYF
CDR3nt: TGTGCCAGCAGTCTTGACAGCCAAGAGACCCAGTACTTC

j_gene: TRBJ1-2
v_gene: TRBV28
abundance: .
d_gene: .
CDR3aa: CASSWRTFSGYTF
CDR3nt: TGTGCCAGCAGTTGGAGGACTTTCTCCGGCTACACCTTC

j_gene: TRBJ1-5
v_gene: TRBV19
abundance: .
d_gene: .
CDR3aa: CASSQYGPLSSRTLRPQHF
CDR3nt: TGTGCCAGTAGTCAATATGGACCCCTCAGTTCCAGGACTCTGAGGCCCCAGCATTTT

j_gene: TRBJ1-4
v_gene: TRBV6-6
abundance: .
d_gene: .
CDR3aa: CASRVDEKLFF
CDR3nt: TGTGCCAGCAGGGTGGATGAAAAACTGTTTTTT

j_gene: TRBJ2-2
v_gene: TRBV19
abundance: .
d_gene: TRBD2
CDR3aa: CASLAGGGTGELFF
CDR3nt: TGTGCCAGTCTGGCGGGAGGGGGTACCGGGGAGCTGTTTTTT

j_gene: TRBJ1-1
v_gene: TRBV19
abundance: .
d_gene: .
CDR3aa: CASSLLRNTEAFF
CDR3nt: TGTGCCAGTAGTCTTTTACGGAACACTGAAGCTTTCTTT

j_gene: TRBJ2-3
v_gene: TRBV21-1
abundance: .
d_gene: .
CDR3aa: CASSKVYSGQGADTQYF
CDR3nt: TGTGCCAGCAGCAAAGTATATTCGGGACAGGGTGCAGATACGCAGTATTTT

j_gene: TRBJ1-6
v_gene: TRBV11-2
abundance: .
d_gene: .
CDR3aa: CASSEGRNSPLHF
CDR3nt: TGTGCCAGCAGTGAGGGTAGGAATTCACCCCTCCACTTT

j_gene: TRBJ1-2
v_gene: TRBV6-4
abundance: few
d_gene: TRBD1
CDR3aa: CASSDGTGGYGYTF
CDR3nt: TGTGCCAGCAGTGACGGGACAGGGGGCTATGGCTACACCTTC

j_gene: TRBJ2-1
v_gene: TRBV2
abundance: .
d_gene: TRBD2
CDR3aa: CASRETSGQSNEQFF
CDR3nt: TGTGCCAGCAGGGAAACTAGCGGGCAGAGCAATGAGCAGTTCTTC

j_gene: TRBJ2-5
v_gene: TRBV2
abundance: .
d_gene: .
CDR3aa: CATPTLGQRKETQYF
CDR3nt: TGTGCCACCCCAACCCTTGGACAGAGGAAAGAGACCCAGTACTTC

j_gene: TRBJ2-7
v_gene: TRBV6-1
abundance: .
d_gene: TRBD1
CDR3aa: CASSDVGQGYEQYF
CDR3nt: TGTGCCAGCAGTGATGTGGGACAGGGCTACGAGCAGTACTTC

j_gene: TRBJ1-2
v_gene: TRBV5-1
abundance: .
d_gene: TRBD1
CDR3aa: CASSRQGEDGYTF
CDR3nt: TGCGCCAGCAGCCGACAGGGGGAAGATGGCTACACCTTC

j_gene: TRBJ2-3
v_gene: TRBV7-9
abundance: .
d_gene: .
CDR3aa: CASSVGLGRSTDTQYF
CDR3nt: TGTGCCAGCAGCGTCGGTTTGGGCAGAAGCACAGATACGCAGTATTTT

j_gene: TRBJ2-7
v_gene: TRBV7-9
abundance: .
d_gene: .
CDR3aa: CASSLTGSSYEQYF
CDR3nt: TGTGCCAGCAGCTTAACAGGGAGCTCCTACGAGCAGTACTTC

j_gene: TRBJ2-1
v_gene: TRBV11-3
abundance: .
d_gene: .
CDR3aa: CASSSWGNEQFF
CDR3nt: TGTGCCAGCAGCTCCTGGGGGAATGAGCAGTTCTTC

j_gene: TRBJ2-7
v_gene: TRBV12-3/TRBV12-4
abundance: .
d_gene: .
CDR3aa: CASGSLSYEQYF
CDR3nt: TGTGCCAGCGGGTCTTTATCCTACGAGCAGTACTTC

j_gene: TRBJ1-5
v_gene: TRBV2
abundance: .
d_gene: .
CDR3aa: CASSGMRDQPQHF
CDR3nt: TGTGCCAGCAGTGGGATGAGGGATCAGCCCCAGCATTTT

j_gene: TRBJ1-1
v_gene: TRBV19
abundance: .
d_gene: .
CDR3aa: CAAATVSGTEAFF
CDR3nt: TGTGCCGCAGCGACAGTTAGTGGCACTGAAGCTTTCTTT

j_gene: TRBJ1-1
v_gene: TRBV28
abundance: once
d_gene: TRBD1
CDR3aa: CASSLSPGQGARHTEAFF
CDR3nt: TGTGCCAGCAGTTTATCCCCGGGACAGGGGGCAAGGCACACTGAAGCTTTCTTT